The rows below give T cell receptor beta chains drawn from one sample of a study of OX40 agonist ivuxolimab in advanced cancers. Libraries were prepared by immunoSEQ multiplex PCR; TCRdb keeps only in-frame clonotypes and omits some of them. The table records tens of thousands of clones, about 86% of them present only once. This sample comprised CD4+ or CD8+ T cells sorted from blood, obtained in a trial of the OX40 agonist ivuxolimab. These receptors were taken from an adult with an advanced solid tumor such as melanoma, head and neck, liver or kidney cancer. Each CDR3 is given with its conserved first and last residue. A D gene is named only where the DNA matches it firmly. Clone size is given for some rows only: seen once, a few or many times, or a class if the clone is expanded.

TRBV19	TRBJ1-3	NA	NA	CASSYSGNTIYF	TGTGCCAGCTCCTACTCTGGAAACACCATATATTTT
TRBV11-2	TRBJ1-2	NA	NA	CASSSVRLYGYTF	TGTGCCAGCAGCTCCGTCAGACTCTATGGCTACACCTTC
TRBV2	TRBJ1-2	NA	TRBD1	CASKTGGDYGYTF	TGTGCCAGCAAAACAGGGGGAGACTATGGCTACACCTTC
TRBV4-3	TRBJ1-3	NA	NA	CASALQGLGNTIYF	TGCGCCAGCGCGCTGCAGGGATTAGGAAACACCATATATTTT
TRBV10-3	TRBJ2-6	NA	NA	CAISESLRGTAHSGANVLTF	TGTGCCATCAGTGAGAGCCTACGCGGGACAGCCCACTCTGGGGCCAACGTCCTGACTTTC
TRBV4-3	TRBJ2-3	NA	NA	CASSQDRAVYTDTQYF	TGCGCCAGCAGCCAAGACAGGGCCGTTTATACAGATACGCAGTATTTT
TRBV28	TRBJ2-7	NA	NA	CASTNRPGNGEQYF	TGTGCCAGCACCAATCGCCCGGGCAATGGCGAGCAGTACTTC
TRBV7-2	TRBJ2-1	NA	NA	CASSLARGPYNEQFF	TGTGCCAGCAGCTTAGCGCGGGGACCTTACAATGAGCAGTTCTTC
TRBV6-1	TRBJ1-1	NA	NA	CASSVRGARTEAFF	TGTGCCAGCAGTGTCCGGGGGGCGAGGACTGAAGCTTTCTTT
TRBV4-3	TRBJ2-3	NA	NA	CASSRGGGANTDTQYF	TGCGCCAGCAGCCGGGGAGGGGGGGCCAACACAGATACGCAGTATTTT
TRBV5-4	TRBJ2-1	NA	TRBD1	CASSFGQGTHNEQFF	TGTGCCAGCAGCTTTGGACAGGGCACACACAATGAGCAGTTCTTC
TRBV7-7	TRBJ2-2	once	NA	CASSPRVIGRNTGELFF	TGTGCCAGCAGCCCCCGGGTGATAGGGAGGAACACCGGGGAGCTGTTTTTT
TRBV7-2	TRBJ2-1	NA	TRBD2	CASSPATSGRAWEQFF	TGTGCCAGCAGCCCCGCTACTAGCGGGAGGGCCTGGGAGCAGTTCTTC